The 5 T cell receptor beta chains below come from one sample, sequenced in a study of T cells after yellow fever vaccination. TCRdb re-derived calls from the 5' RACE reads in MiXCR, one entry per CDR3 protein. The sample records 150,000 to 200,000 distinct CDR3 sequences, around 9.3% being singletons. This material consisted of CD8+ T cells sorted from PBMCs, taken 45 days after the yellow fever booster vaccination. Receptors originate from a man between 18 and 29 years old who received the YFV17D yellow fever vaccine.

The chain employs TRBV9 and TRBJ2-2, with TRBD1 matching over 12 bases. The CDR3 runs 18 residues. CDR1 and CDR2 from the germline V gene are SGDLS and YYNGEE. V lost 7 bases, J lost 6 bases, and 16 bases stayed unmatched. The CDR3 spells CASGAGDRGPHAAGELFF. The CDR3, as DNA: TGTGCCAGCGGCGCCGGGGACAGGGGGCCCCATGCTGCCGGGGAGCTGTTTTTT.

This chain connects TRBV24-1 to TRBJ2-1; 7 bases align to TRBD1. Germline V gene lookup returns CDR1 KGHDR and CDR2 SFDVKD. With 3 bases clipped from V and 8 bases from J, the junction kept 12 bases outside the gene matches. The CDR3 covers 16 residues. The CDR3 DNA is TGTGCCACCAGTGATGTCCGGGACAGACTAATAGATGAGCAGTTCTTC. Protein product: CATSDVRDRLIDEQFF.

The CDR3 DNA reads as TGTGCCAGCAGCTTGGCGCGAACGGGGGCTGGAAACACCATATATTTT. It yields the protein CASSLARTGAGNTIYF. The chain is built from TRBV5-5 and TRBJ1-3, with D perhaps TRBD1 (5 bases). This CDR3 is built from 16 residues. Germline V gene lookup returns CDR1 SGHKS and CDR2 YYEKEE (reference sequence). V lost 0 bases to trimming and J lost 2 bases, with 12 bases between them.

The chain recombines TRBV6-5 with TRBJ2-5; D unresolved. This CDR3 spans 13 amino acids. The V gene lost 2 bases and the J gene lost 2 bases, with 6 bases spanning the gap. Germline assignment: CDR1 MNHEY and CDR2 SVGAGI. The CDR3 protein is CASSYGVQETQYF. The CDR3 DNA reads as TGTGCCAGCAGTTACGGGGTTCAAGAGACCCAGTACTTC.

Ten or more counts support this clonotype. Sequence at one end of the junction differs from germline and may be a read error. The chain employs TRBV4-2 and TRBJ2-2, with TRBD1 identical over 9 bases. This CDR3 region has 14 residues. Germline V lookup: CDR1 LGHNA, CDR2 YNFKEQ. The CDR3: CASNQQGAVGELFF. CDR3 in DNA: TGTGCCAGCAACCAACAGGGGGCCGTCGGGGAGCTGTTTTTT.